The next 16 T cell receptor beta chains were all read from a single sample in a study of CXCR3-negative and CXCR3-positive naive CD8 T cells. Study-level points and caveats: CXCR3-positive naive cells had more hydrophobic TRB CDR3s than CXCR3-negative naive cells.

For these receptors, no antigen is known. TRB cDNA libraries were made by UMI-labeled 5' RACE. TCRdb re-called the 5' RACE reads and shows each CDR3 protein once, DNA omitted. The sample's table shows about 130,000 distinct CDR3 sequences. Sequencing was done on a sample of naive CXCR3+ CD8+ T cells from blood. The subset was: CD45RO-CCR7+CD27+CD95- naive CD8+ T cells expressing CXCR3 (TNR3+). The receptors here all came from a human donor in good health. Some clones in this sample may be carry-over from other donors' samples.

The J gene is TRBJ2-7, the V gene TRBV7-9; the D gene TCRdb calls, TRBD1, cannot be checked with no DNA. This CDR3 has 15 amino acids. The germline gives CDR1 SEHNR, CDR2 FQNEAQ (reference sequence). The CDR3 here is CASSLFQGLDYEQYF. Complete variable domain (other parts from reference TRBV7-9 and TRBJ2-7): DTGVSQNPRHKITKRGQNVTFRCDPISEHNRLYWYRQTLGQGPEFLTYFQNEAQLEKSRLLSDRFSAERPKGSFSTLEIQRTEQGDSAMYLCASSLFQGLDYEQYFGPGTRLTVT.

CDR3 in amino acids: CASSLVLASTYEQYF. This sequence joins TRBV12-3 or TRBV12-4 and TRBJ2-7. The CDR3 is 15 residues long.

The chain links TRBV29-1 to TRBJ2-7. The CDR3 loop spans 14 amino acids. The germline V gene encodes CDR1 SQVTM and CDR2 ANQGSEA. The CDR3: CSVGDGTGAYEQYF.

The chain employs TRBV7-2 and TRBJ1-2. CDR3 length equals 13 residues. Germline-derived CDR1 and CDR2 are SGHTA and FQGNSA. CDR3 sequence: CASSPPERYGYTF.

V and J are TRBV2 and TRBJ1-2; TCRdb's assignment of TRBD1 cannot be checked, as there is no DNA. CDR3 length: 13 residues. The germline V gene has CDR1 SNHLY and CDR2 FYNNEI. The CDR3 sequence: CASVPGQGYGYTF.

The chain employs TRBV20-1 and TRBJ1-2; no DNA is available, so the TRBD1 call from TCRdb remains unchecked. Per germline, CDR1 DFQATT and CDR2 SNEGSKA (reference sequence). The CDR3 is 13 amino acids. The CDR3 reads CSAPGQTNYGYTF.

The gene calls are TRBV27 and TRBJ1-2; the D call from TCRdb, TRBD1, cannot be confirmed without DNA. Germline CDR1 MNHEY, CDR2 SMNVEV (reference sequence). The CDR3 runs to 14 residues. The chain's CDR3 is CASSEYRGNYGYTF.

The chain employs TRBV29-1 and TRBJ1-1; there is no DNA to check the TCRdb D call of TRBD1. CDR1 is SQVTM and CDR2 is ANQGSEA in the germline V gene. CDR3 length equals 15 residues. This CDR3 reads CSVEGGGSNVAEAFF.

The chain is built from TRBV28 and TRBJ1-1. The germline V gene has CDR1 MDHEN and CDR2 SYDVKM. The CDR3 totals 12 residues. The CDR3 is CASSRRNTEAFF.

The chain carries TRBV29-1 and TRBJ2-5. The CDR3 is 13 amino acids. Germline CDR1 is SQVTM and CDR2 is ANQGSEA. CDR3 residues: CSVVAGFQETQYF.

The chain joins TRBV11-2 to TRBJ2-3. Germline CDR1 and CDR2: SGHAT and FQNNGV. The CDR3 extends over 14 amino acids. The CDR3 loop reads CASSALATADTQYF.

This chain connects TRBV27 to TRBJ1-6; the TCRdb call, TRBD1, lacks DNA for checking. In germline, CDR1 is MNHEY, CDR2 SMNVEV (reference sequence). The CDR3 length is 17 residues. CDR3 sequence: CASSPLRSGTDNSPLHF.

The gene calls are TRBV9 and TRBJ1-1. The CDR3 is 13 amino acids. Germline V CDR1 and CDR2: SGDLS, YYNGEE. The CDR3 protein is CASSHGMNTEAFF.

The chain couples TRBV11-2 to TRBJ2-7; without DNA, the TCRdb call of TRBD1 cannot be checked. CDR1 is SGHAT, CDR2 FQNNGV, per germline. The CDR3 is 14 residues long. The CDR3 sequence: CASSSQGMSYEQYF.

The chain joins TRBV7-9 to TRBJ2-7; TCRdb's D call, TRBD1, is unchecked because there is no DNA. Germline CDR1 and CDR2: SEHNR and FQNEAQ (reference sequence). This CDR3 has 15 residues. The CDR3 loop is CASSSARDRDYEQYF.

This sequence joins TRBV2 and TRBJ1-1; the TCRdb call, TRBD1, lacks DNA for checking. CDR3 length: 13 amino acids. Germline V CDR1 and CDR2: SNHLY, FYNNEI. The CDR3 loop reads CASSEGGATEAFF.